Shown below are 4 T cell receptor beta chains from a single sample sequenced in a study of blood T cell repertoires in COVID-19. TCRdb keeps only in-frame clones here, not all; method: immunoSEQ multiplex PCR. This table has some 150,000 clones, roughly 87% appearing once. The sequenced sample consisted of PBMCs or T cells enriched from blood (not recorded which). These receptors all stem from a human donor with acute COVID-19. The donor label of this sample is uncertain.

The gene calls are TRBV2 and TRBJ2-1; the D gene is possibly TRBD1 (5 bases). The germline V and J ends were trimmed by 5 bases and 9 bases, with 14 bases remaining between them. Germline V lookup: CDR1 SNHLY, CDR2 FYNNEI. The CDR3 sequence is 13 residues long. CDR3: CASSPQARGEQFF. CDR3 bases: TGTGCCAGCAGTCCACAGGCCAGAGGTGAGCAGTTCTTC. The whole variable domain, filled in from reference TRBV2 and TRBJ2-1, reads EPEVTQTPSHQVTQMGQEVILRCVPISNHLYFYWYRQILGQKVEFLVSFYNNEISEKSEIFDDQFSVERPDGSNFTLKIRSTKLEDSAMYFCASSPQARGEQFFGPGTRLTVL.

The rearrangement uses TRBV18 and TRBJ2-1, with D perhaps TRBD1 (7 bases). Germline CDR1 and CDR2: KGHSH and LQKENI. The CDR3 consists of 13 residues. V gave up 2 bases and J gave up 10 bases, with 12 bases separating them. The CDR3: CASSPSQGGEQFF. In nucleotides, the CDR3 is TGTGCCAGCTCACCAAGCCAGGGGGGCGAGCAGTTCTTC.

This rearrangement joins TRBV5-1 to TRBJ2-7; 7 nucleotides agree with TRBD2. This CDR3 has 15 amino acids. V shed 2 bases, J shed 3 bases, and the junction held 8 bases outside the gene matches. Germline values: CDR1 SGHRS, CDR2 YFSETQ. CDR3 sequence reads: CASSFQAGRNYEQYF. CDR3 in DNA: TGCGCCAGCAGCTTCCAAGCGGGGCGGAACTACGAGCAGTACTTC.

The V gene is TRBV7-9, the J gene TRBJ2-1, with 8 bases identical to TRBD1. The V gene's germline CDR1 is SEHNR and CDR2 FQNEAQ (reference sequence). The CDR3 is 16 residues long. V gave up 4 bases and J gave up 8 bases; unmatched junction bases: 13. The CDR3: CASSSAGGGILHEQFF. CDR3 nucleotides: TGTGCCAGCAGCTCAGCAGGGGGCGGGATACTCCATGAGCAGTTCTTC.